This is a list of T cell receptor beta chains from one sample in a study of blood T cell repertoires in COVID-19. Method: immunoSEQ multiplex PCR; TCRdb's copy keeps in-frame clones and lacks some. This table holds some 130,000 clones, under 90% found once. The sequenced material came from PBMCs or T cells enriched from blood (not recorded which). The receptors were sampled from a man aged 35-49 years with acute COVID-19. Both conserved end residues are part of each CDR3. D genes are given only for firm matches. Clone size appears in some rows only: once, few, many, or a class for an expanded clone.

abundance	v_gene	j_gene	d_gene	len	CDR3nt	CDR3aa
.	TRBV5-5	TRBJ1-4	.	14	TGTGCCAGCAGCCAAACTCGGACTAATGAAAAACTGTTTTTT	CASSQTRTNEKLFF
.	TRBV3-1/TRBV3-2	TRBJ1-4	.	15	TGTGCCAGCAGCCAAGGAGTTGAGACTAATGAAAAACTGTTTTTT	CASSQGVETNEKLFF
.	TRBV5-1	TRBJ1-1	.	15	TGCGCCAGCAGCTTGCTAGGCAGGGGAGACACTGAAGCTTTCTTT	CASSLLGRGDTEAFF
.	TRBV19	TRBJ2-1	.	16	TGTGCCAGTAGTTCCCCCGGCAGGGGGGTGGGAGATGAGCAGTTCTTC	CASSSPGRGVGDEQFF
.	TRBV27	TRBJ1-1	.	17	TGTGCCAGCAGTTCGTCCCGGGACTTCCCTCTGAACACTGAAGCTTTCTTT	CASSSSRDFPLNTEAFF
.	TRBV19	TRBJ2-1	TRBD1	15	TGTGCCAGTACCTTCGGACAGGGGGGGTACAATGAGCAGTTCTTC	CASTFGQGGYNEQFF
.	TRBV7-2	TRBJ1-2	TRBD1	15	TGTGCCAGCAGCTCTAGACAGGGGGCACTTCAGGGCTACACCTTC	CASSSRQGALQGYTF
.	TRBV24-1	TRBJ1-1	.	11	TGTGCCACCCGGGGGAACACTGAAGCTTTCTTT	CATRGNTEAFF
.	TRBV10-1	TRBJ1-5	TRBD1	16	TGCGCCAGCAGTGAAGGGACAGGGGATCGCAATCAGCCCCAGCATTTT	CASSEGTGDRNQPQHF
.	TRBV12-5	TRBJ2-1	.	12	TGTGCTAGTGGTTTGGCATGGGGCGAGCAGTTCTTC	CASGLAWGEQFF
.	TRBV30	TRBJ1-5	.	12	TGTGCCTGGAGTGGAGGCAGTCAGCCCCAGCATTTT	CAWSGGSQPQHF
few	TRBV11-2	TRBJ1-3	.	13	TGTGCCAGCAGCCGATCGACACAAAACACCATATATTTT	CASSRSTQNTIYF
.	TRBV5-1	TRBJ2-4	TRBD1	14	TGCGCCAGCAGCTGGGAACAGGGGGCATACATTCAGTACTTC	CASSWEQGAYIQYF
.	TRBV27	TRBJ2-7	TRBD2	15	TGTGCCAGCAGTTTAAAGCGGGAGGGCCCCTACGAGCAGTACTTC	CASSLKREGPYEQYF
.	TRBV3-1/TRBV3-2	TRBJ2-5	.	14	TGTGCCAGCAGCCAAGCACAGTTCCGAGAGACCCAGTACTTC	CASSQAQFRETQYF
.	TRBV12-3/TRBV12-4	TRBJ2-1	TRBD1	13	TGTGCCAGCAGAGAGGGACAGTACAATGAGCAGTTCTTC	CASREGQYNEQFF
.	TRBV7-9	TRBJ1-5	.	14	TGTGCCAGCAGCTTAGATGAGGAAAATCAGCCCCAGCATTTT	CASSLDEENQPQHF
.	TRBV3-1/TRBV3-2	TRBJ1-2	.	14	TGTGCCAGCAGCCAAGCCGAGGGAGCCTATGGCTACACCTTC	CASSQAEGAYGYTF
.	TRBV6-5	TRBJ1-2	TRBD1	15	TGTGCCAGCAGTTTCCGGACAGGGGGCAAGTATGGCTACACCTTC	CASSFRTGGKYGYTF
.	TRBV28	TRBJ1-1	.	14	TGTGCCAGCAGATCGGTCTACGAGTTAACCCAAGCTTTCTTT	CASRSVYELTQAFF
.	TRBV7-6	TRBJ1-2	TRBD1	18	TGTGCCAGCAGCTTATCACTTGGGAAGGACAGGGGTCACACTGGCTACACCTTC	CASSLSLGKDRGHTGYTF
.	TRBV29-1	TRBJ2-5	TRBD2	15	TGCAGCGTGTGGGGGCTAGCGGGAGAAAGAGAGACCCAGTACTTC	CSVWGLAGERETQYF
.	TRBV28	TRBJ2-7	.	16	TGTGCCAGCAGCCCCCCCCAAGCGGGCGGGCCCTACGAGCAGTACTTC	CASSPPQAGGPYEQYF
.	TRBV11-3	TRBJ2-2	TRBD1	15	TGTGCCAGCAGCTTAGGACAGGGTACCACCGGGGAGCTGTTTTTT	CASSLGQGTTGELFF
.	TRBV10-1	TRBJ2-1	.	15	TGCGCCAGCAGTGGGGGGGACAGCTCCTACAATGAGCAGTTCTTC	CASSGGDSSYNEQFF
few	TRBV5-1	TRBJ2-2	TRBD1	15	TGCGCCAGCAGCTTGGCGGCAGGGGGCCCCGGGGAGCTGTTTTTT	CASSLAAGGPGELFF
.	TRBV5-1	TRBJ1-1	.	14	TGCGCCAGCAGCGTACAGGGTTTTAACACTGAAGCTTTCTTT	CASSVQGFNTEAFF
.	TRBV6-5	TRBJ1-2	.	13	TGTGCCAGCAGGGACCAAACAGGGCAGAACTACACCTTC	CASRDQTGQNYTF
.	TRBV2	TRBJ2-2	.	13	TGTGCCAGCAGCGGGCCGGGGACCGGGGAGCTGTTTTTT	CASSGPGTGELFF
.	TRBV4-2	TRBJ2-2	TRBD2	17	TGTGCCAGCAGCCAGGGACTAGCGGTTCCGAACACCGGGGAGCTGTTTTTT	CASSQGLAVPNTGELFF
few	TRBV25-1	TRBJ1-4	.	11	TGTGCCAGCAGTGAATTAGCAACCCTGTTTTTT	CASSELATLFF
once	TRBV23-1	TRBJ1-3	TRBD1	17	TGCGCCAGCCCCTCCCCCCGACAGGGAGGTTTGGGAAACACCATATATTTT	CASPSPRQGGLGNTIYF
.	TRBV9	TRBJ2-3	.	15	TGTGCCAGCAGCGTACTCCGGACAAGCACAGATACGCAGTATTTT	CASSVLRTSTDTQYF
.	TRBV7-9	TRBJ2-5	.	13	TGTGCCAGCAGCTTCCAGGGTCTAGAGACCCAGTACTTC	CASSFQGLETQYF
.	TRBV11-3	TRBJ2-7	.	13	TGTGCCAGCAGCCCACAGGGCACCTACGAGCAGTACTTC	CASSPQGTYEQYF
.	TRBV2	TRBJ2-3	TRBD2	19	TGTGCCCCAGCTGTAGTCTCGACCGGGACTAGCGGGAAAGTAGATACGCAGTATTTT	CAPAVVSTGTSGKVDTQYF
.	TRBV10-1	TRBJ2-1	TRBD1	16	TGCGCCAGCAGTGAGTCCCGGGACAGGGCGAAAAATGAGCAGTTCTTC	CASSESRDRAKNEQFF